The 22 T cell receptor beta chains in this list originate from one sample, sequenced in a study of regulatory T cells in long-lasting Graves disease. The authors built TCR beta libraries using iRepertoire HTBI primers and Arm-PCR of CDR3 regions. Each CDR3 protein is one row after TCRdb ran MiXCR on the multiplex PCR reads. The profile shows just over 600,000 distinct CDR3 sequences, about 15% of them singletons. Time point in this sample: newly diagnosed GD, antithyroid drugs for less than 3 months. Construction of the TCR library relied on RNA isolated from PBMCs. This same sample was also part of a study on T cells in Graves' hyperthyroidism and ophthalmopathy.

The starting material was peripheral blood mononuclear cells (PBMCs), obtained at new diagnosis, from a patient treated with antithyroid drugs. The origin of the receptors is a woman aged 25 to 45 with Graves disease.

Only a few counts were recorded for this clonotype. In nucleotides, the CDR3 is TGTGCCAGCTCGGTTTGGGGGGAAAATTCACCCCTCCACTTT. Amino acid sequence: CASSVWGENSPLHF. The genes are TRBV18 and TRBJ1-6; D is possibly TRBD1 (5 bases). The germline V gene encodes CDR1 KGHSH and CDR2 LQKENI. Trimming removed 6 bases from V and 7 bases from J, with 13 bases in between. This CDR3 spans 14 amino acids. Combining the CDR3 with reference TRBV18 and TRBJ1-6 gives the whole variable domain NAGVMQNPRHLVRRRGQEARLRCSPMKGHSHVYWYRQLPEEGLKFMVYLQKENIIDESGMPKERFSAEFPKEGPSILRIQQVVRGDSAAYFCASSVWGENSPLHFGNGTRLTVT.

This clonotype was seen at least ten times. The chain employs TRBV6-1 and TRBJ1-1, with D possibly TRBD1 on 5 matching bases. This CDR3 region has 14 residues. Trimming stripped 6 bases from V and 5 bases from J, with 16 bases between. Looked up from germline, CDR1 is MNHNS and CDR2 is SASEGT. For the CDR3, the DNA is TGTGCCAGCAGCCCGAATGGGGGGGAGACTGAAGCTTTCTTT. Its protein is CASSPNGGETEAFF.

This clonotype came up a few times. The J gene is TRBJ1-5, the V gene TRBV6-5; 7 nucleotides match TRBD1. The CDR3 sequence is 15 residues long. The germline V gene encodes CDR1 MNHEY and CDR2 SVGAGI. The J segment lost 7 bases and the V segment lost 4 bases, leaving 10 bases of the junction unmatched. The CDR3 sequence is CASSFSRDSLQPQHF. CDR3 nucleotide sequence: TGTGCCAGCAGTTTTAGCCGGGACAGCCTACAGCCCCAGCATTTT.

This clonotype was seen a handful of times. The gene calls are TRBV19 and TRBJ2-1, with 8 nucleotides matching TRBD1. The CDR3 extends over 15 amino acids. Germline V gene lookup returns CDR1 LNHDA and CDR2 SQIVND (reference sequence). V was clipped by 6 bases and J by 9 bases; unmatched bases: 13. This CDR3 reads CASRARDRGLGEQFF. The CDR3 DNA follows: TGTGCCAGTAGGGCCCGCGACAGGGGCCTGGGTGAGCAGTTCTTC. Variable domain in full (rest from reference TRBV19 and TRBJ2-1): DGGITQSPKYLFRKEGQNVTLSCEQNLNHDAMYWYRQDPGQGLRLIYYSQIVNDFQKGDIAEGYSVSREKKESFPLTVTSAQKNPTAFYLCASRARDRGLGEQFFGPGTRLTVL.

The rearrangement joins TRBV11-2 to TRBJ2-7, with TRBD2 matching over 9 bases. The CDR3 sequence is 15 residues long. J was trimmed by 2 bases and V by 6 bases; bases with no gene match: 8. Germline assignment: CDR1 SGHAT and CDR2 FQNNGV. CDR3 protein: CASRLGLALAYEQYF. The CDR3 DNA is TGTGCCAGCAGACTCGGACTAGCGCTCGCCTACGAGCAGTACTTC.

The table lists this clonotype with many counts. The genes are TRBV30 and TRBJ2-5; D is ambiguous. The germline gives CDR1 GTSNPN, CDR2 SVGIG (reference sequence). Trimming removed 4 bases from V and 1 base from J, with 13 bases in between. The CDR3 spans 14 residues. CDR3 DNA: TGTGCCTGGAAGGTGCATCTCGCCCAAGAGACCCAGTACTTC. The encoded protein is CAWKVHLAQETQYF.

There are many counts of this clonotype. The V call is TRBV7-2, the J call TRBJ2-1; 8 bases are shared with TRBD2. Unmatched junction bases numbered 6, after V lost 5 bases and J lost 6 bases. CDR1 SGHTA and CDR2 FQGNSA come from the germline V gene. CDR3 length: 14 residues. The CDR3 region is CASSKNGLANEQFF. In nucleotides, the CDR3 is TGTGCCAGCAGCAAAAACGGACTAGCCAATGAGCAGTTCTTC.

This clonotype was recorded many times. The chain couples TRBV12-3 or TRBV12-4 to TRBJ1-2, with a tentative D call TRBD1 (6 bases). The germline V and J ends were trimmed by 8 bases and 7 bases, with 11 bases remaining between them. This CDR3 contains 11 residues. The CDR3 sequence: CASSGVSGYTF. CDR3 in DNA: TGTGCCAGCTCAGGGGTATCTGGCTACACCTTC.

This clonotype was seen ten or more times. This rearrangement joins TRBV12-3 or TRBV12-4 to TRBJ2-7; D remains ambiguous. V lost 5 bases to trimming and J lost 0 bases, with 8 bases between them. The CDR3 runs 13 residues. CDR3 loop: CASSADGSYEQYF. CDR3 sequence (DNA): TGTGCCAGCAGTGCCGACGGCTCCTACGAGCAGTACTTC.

For this clonotype: Just one base apart from a much larger clone, this may be a read error. This rearrangement joins TRBV2 to TRBJ1-2, with TRBD1 matching over 7 bases. The CDR3 is made up of 13 amino acids. Germline V gene lookup returns CDR1 SNHLY and CDR2 FYNNEI. V lost 7 bases, J lost 2 bases, and 4 bases stayed unmatched. In DNA, the CDR3 is TGTGCCAGCACTTCGGGACAGAACTATGGCTACACCTTC. Its translation: CASTSGQNYGYTF.

This clonotype appeared many times. The rearrangement joins TRBV9 to TRBJ1-2; D ambiguous. Trimming cost V 6 bases and J 3 bases, with 21 bases left between them. Germline assignment: CDR1 SGDLS and CDR2 YYNGEE. This CDR3 has 16 amino acids. This chain's CDR3 is CASIPHPGGRDYGYTF. The CDR3 DNA follows: TGTGCCAGCATCCCACACCCTGGTGGGAGGGACTATGGCTACACCTTC.

Comments on this clonotype: A much larger clone lies a single base off, so this may be a read error. This chain uses TRBV12-3 or TRBV12-4 with TRBJ1-2, with D unresolved. The CDR3 has 15 residues. V was trimmed by 3 bases and J by 0 bases, leaving 11 bases between them. CDR3 region: CASSFGVATNYGYTF. For the CDR3, the DNA is TGTGCCAGCAGTTTTGGGGTTGCGACTAACTATGGCTACACCTTC.

This clonotype showed up many times. The chain is built from TRBV2 and TRBJ1-5, with 7 bases that match TRBD1. Germline V gene lookup returns CDR1 SNHLY and CDR2 FYNNEI. This CDR3 has 14 amino acids. The junction had 8 bases not matched to a gene; V was cut back by 6 bases and J by 6 bases. CDR3: CASRLDREVQPQHF. CDR3 sequence (DNA): TGTGCCAGCAGACTAGACAGGGAAGTTCAGCCCCAGCATTTT.

This clonotype was observed a few times. The J gene is TRBJ1-2, the V gene TRBV7-2; no firm D call. V was pared by 3 bases and J by 6 bases, with 11 bases between. The CDR3 is 13 residues long. Germline lookup yields CDR1 SGHTA and CDR2 FQGNSA. The CDR3 DNA is TGTACCAGCAGCTTTTGGGGAGAGGATGGCTACACCTTC. This sequence encodes CTSSFWGEDGYTF.

This clonotype was counted many times. The rearrangement uses TRBV28 and TRBJ1-1, with 7 nucleotides matching TRBD1. J lost 1 base, V lost 4 bases, and 6 bases had no gene match. The CDR3 is made up of 15 amino acids. Germline assignment: CDR1 MDHEN and CDR2 SYDVKM. CDR3 DNA: TGTGCCAGCAGTTCCCCCAGGGGGACGAACACTGAAGCTTTCTTT. This translates into CASSSPRGTNTEAFF.

This clonotype was recorded only once. This chain links TRBV20-1 with TRBJ2-7; D not resolved. The CDR3 is 13 residues long. Germline CDR1 is DFQATT and CDR2 is SNEGSKA (reference sequence). Trimming removed 4 bases from V and 5 bases from J, with 15 bases in between. CDR3 bases: TGCAGTGCTAAAGTGGGATCTGGAAACGAGCAGTACTTC. Its protein is CSAKVGSGNEQYF.

This clonotype was recorded a few times. The genes are TRBV18 and TRBJ1-4; 7 nucleotides agree with TRBD1. This CDR3 spans 12 amino acids. Germline values: CDR1 KGHSH, CDR2 LQKENI. Trimming cost V 5 bases and J 11 bases; bases outside gene matches: 5. CDR3 nucleotide sequence: TGTGCCAGCTCAGACGGGACAGCCAAACTGTTTTTT. This codes for CASSDGTAKLFF.

The sample holds many counts of this clonotype. The chain joins TRBV12-3 or TRBV12-4 to TRBJ1-4; the match to TRBD1 covers 7 bases. There are 17 residues in the CDR3. Trimming at V came to 5 bases and at J to 2 bases, leaving 11 bases not matched to a gene. The CDR3, as DNA: TGTGCCAGCAGTCACCAGACAGGGTGGAGGACTAATGAAAAACTGTTTTTT. Its translation is CASSHQTGWRTNEKLFF.

This clonotype was counted ten times or more. This sequence joins TRBV3-1 and TRBJ2-1, with 10 positions matching TRBD2. The CDR3 has 16 amino acids. V was pared by 1 base and J by 10 bases, with 10 bases of the junction left unmatched. Germline CDR1 LGHDT, CDR2 YNNKEL (reference sequence). The CDR3 DNA reads TGTGCCAGCAGCCAAGGACTAGCGGGCTCCCTCGGGGAGCAGTTCTTC. Protein product: CASSQGLAGSLGEQFF.

This clonotype came up many times. The rearrangement uses TRBV28 and TRBJ2-7, with TRBD2 matching 11 bases. The CDR3 length is 14 residues. Germline trimming cut 6 bases from V and 3 bases from J; bases unmatched to any gene: 4. CDR1 and CDR2 (germline): MDHEN, SYDVKM. CDR3: CASSRLAGNYEQYF. The CDR3 DNA follows: TGTGCCAGCAGCCGACTAGCGGGGAACTACGAGCAGTACTTC.

This clonotype has a handful of counts. The J gene is TRBJ2-5, the V gene TRBV15, with 11 bases matching TRBD2. The CDR3 sequence is 15 residues long. V lost 1 base, J lost 7 bases, and 5 bases stayed unmatched. Germline CDR1 is LNHNV and CDR2 is YYDKDF (reference sequence). CDR3 loop: CATSRVGLAGGTQYF. The CDR3 DNA reads as TGTGCCACCAGCAGAGTGGGGCTAGCGGGAGGGACCCAGTACTTC. The variable domain in full, with the rest retrieved from reference TRBV15 and TRBJ2-5, is DAMVIQNPRYQVTQFGKPVTLSCSQTLNHNVMYWYQQKSSQAPKLLFHYYDKDFNNEADTPDNFQSRRPNTSFCFLDIRSPGLGDTAMYLCATSRVGLAGGTQYFGPGTRLLVL.

The J gene is TRBJ2-7, the V gene TRBV20-1; 7 positions match TRBD1. V gave up 5 bases and J gave up 0 bases; unmatched junction bases: 7. Germline-derived CDR1 and CDR2 are DFQATT and SNEGSKA (reference sequence). The CDR3 has 14 residues. The CDR3 region has the DNA TGCAGTGCTTCCAGGGGGACCAGCTCCTACGAGCAGTACTTC. Translating it yields CSASRGTSSYEQYF.